Listed below are T cell receptor beta chains from one sample, sequenced in a study of CD8+CD57+ T cells in acquired aplastic anemia. One entry per CDR3 protein results from TCRdb running MiXCR on the reads. Of roughly 200,000 distinct CDR3 sequences listed, more than 60% were seen once; the top ten hold about two fifths. The sample consisted of sorted CD4+, CD8+, or CD8+CD57+ T cells (not recorded which) from PBMCs. These receptors were collected from a human donor with aplastic anemia. CDR3s include the opening cysteine and the closing phenylalanine or tryptophan. Fields, in order: clone size, J gene, D gene, V gene, CDR3 protein, CDR3 DNA. The D gene is left open where the match is weak. Part of the rows lack a size; the others show once, few, many or a class for expanded clones.

size: -; J: TRBJ2-2; D: -; V: TRBV2; CDR3: CASRGGRVNAGELFF; DNA: TGTGCCAGCAGGGGAGGCAGGGTAAACGCCGGGGAGCTGTTTTTT
size: -; J: TRBJ2-2; D: -; V: TRBV7-9; CDR3: CASSLGPRNLNGELFF; DNA: TGTGCCAGCAGCTTAGGCCCCCGCAATTTAAACGGGGAGCTGTTTTTT
size: -; J: TRBJ2-7; D: TRBD1; V: TRBV27; CDR3: CASSLSPGTVFYEQYF; DNA: TGTGCCAGCAGTTTATCCCCTGGGACAGTCTTCTACGAGCAGTACTTC
size: -; J: TRBJ1-6; D: TRBD1; V: TRBV7-9; CDR3: CASSLTGVEDSPLHF; DNA: TGTGCCAGCAGCTTAACAGGGGTTGAGGATTCACCCCTCCACTTT
size: -; J: TRBJ2-5; D: TRBD1; V: TRBV7-9; CDR3: CASSPGGCGQETQYF; DNA: TGTGCCAGCAGCCCAGGGGGATGTGGACAAGAGACCCAGTACTTC
size: -; J: TRBJ2-1; D: -; V: TRBV15; CDR3: CATSSEGPVAQFF; DNA: TGTGCCACCAGCAGCGAGGGGCCCGTGGCTCAGTTCTTC
size: -; J: TRBJ1-2; D: -; V: TRBV7-2; CDR3: CASSRGRNYGYTF; DNA: TGTGCCAGCAGCCGGGGACGGAACTATGGCTACACCTTC
size: few; J: TRBJ2-1; D: -; V: TRBV24-1; CDR3: CATSEGRLPYNEQFF; DNA: TGTGCCACCAGTGAAGGACGGTTACCCTACAATGAGCAGTTCTTC
size: -; J: TRBJ2-7; D: TRBD2; V: TRBV20-1; CDR3: CSARGTSGYEQYF; DNA: TGCAGTGCTAGGGGGACTAGCGGGTACGAGCAGTACTTC
size: -; J: TRBJ1-1; D: -; V: TRBV10-3; CDR3: CATSELGRAFF; DNA: TGTGCCACCAGTGAGCTTGGCCGAGCTTTCTTT
size: few; J: TRBJ2-1; D: TRBD1; V: TRBV27; CDR3: CASSLSDRGGFHEQFF; DNA: TGTGCCAGCAGTTTATCCGACAGGGGAGGTTTCCATGAGCAGTTCTTC